The 25 T cell receptor beta chains reported below all come from one sample, sequenced in a study of blood T cell repertoires in COVID-19. Assay: immunoSEQ multiplex PCR; the TCRdb copy retains only in-frame clones and omits some. The sample yields approximately 45,000 clones, 85% to 90% seen once. The sequenced material came from peripheral blood. These receptors were collected from a human donor in a cohort sampled during active COVID-19.

The rearrangement links TRBV27 to TRBJ1-2; possibly TRBD1 for D (5 bases). The CDR3 is made up of 14 amino acids. V dropped 6 bases and J dropped 4 bases, with 15 bases sitting between them. CDR1 and CDR2 (germline): MNHEY, SMNVEV (reference sequence). The CDR3 DNA is TGTGCCAGCAGCTGGGGGGAAGCCTCCTATGGCTACACCTTC. The encoded protein is CASSWGEASYGYTF.

The V call is TRBV9, the J call TRBJ2-3; 7 nucleotides align to TRBD2. This CDR3 is built from 15 residues. The V segment lost 4 bases and the J segment 4 bases; nucleotides outside the gene matches: 9. Per the germline V gene, CDR1 is SGDLS and CDR2 is YYNGEE. Written as DNA, the CDR3 is TGTGCCAGCAGCCCTACTAGCGCGGTCCCAGATACGCAGTATTTT. It specifies CASSPTSAVPDTQYF.

V gene TRBV6-2 or TRBV6-3 combines with J gene TRBJ2-7, with D uncertain. The CDR3 loop spans 14 amino acids. CDR1 MNHEY and CDR2 SVGEGT come from the germline V gene. Trimming removed 2 bases from V and 2 bases from J, with 10 bases in between. CDR3 sequence reads: CASSYSTGTYEQYF. Written as DNA, the CDR3 is TGTGCCAGCAGTTACAGCACGGGTACCTACGAGCAGTACTTC.

This chain joins TRBV11-1 and TRBJ2-7; 8 positions agree with TRBD1. This CDR3 is built from 13 residues. The germline V gene encodes CDR1 SGHAT and CDR2 FQDESV (reference sequence). Losses at the gene ends were 5 bases for V and 3 bases for J; bases not matched to a gene: 3. CDR3 sequence reads: CASSQTGDYEQYF. CDR3 DNA: TGTGCCAGCAGCCAGACAGGGGACTACGAGCAGTACTTC.

In DNA, the CDR3 is TGCGCCAGCAGCTTGGGTAGCGGGAGTAGTAATGAGCAGTTCTTC. Protein sequence: CASSLGSGSSNEQFF. The chain links TRBV5-1 to TRBJ2-1; 9 bases are a match to TRBD2. Germline V lookup: CDR1 SGHRS, CDR2 YFSETQ. V lost 0 bases to trimming and J lost 7 bases; unmatched junction nucleotides: 5. The CDR3 spans 15 residues.

The chain uses TRBV7-3 and TRBJ1-6; D unclear. This CDR3 region has 13 residues. V was shortened by 5 bases and J by 1 base, with 3 bases between the two germline ends. The germline V gene has CDR1 SGHTA and CDR2 FQGTGA. As DNA, the CDR3 is TGTGCCAGCAGCACATCCTATAATTCACCCCTCCACTTT. Encoded protein: CASSTSYNSPLHF.

As for this clone: The sample holds other DNA sequences that translate to the same CDR3. The gene calls are TRBV20-1 and TRBJ2-1; D is uncertain. Germline V gene sequence: CDR1 DFQATT, CDR2 SNEGSKA (reference sequence). This CDR3 contains 16 residues. Trimming left V 3 bases short and J 4 bases short, with 19 bases between. CDR3 protein: CSASWADPDSYNEQFF. Here the CDR3 DNA reads TGCAGTGCTAGTTGGGCTGACCCAGATTCATACAATGAGCAGTTCTTC.

This clone is a singleton in its sample. CDR3 nucleotides: TGTGCCAGCATATCCAGCGGGAGTCGAGAGACCCAGTACTTC. Protein product: CASISSGSRETQYF. This chain joins TRBV2 and TRBJ2-5, with TRBD2 matching over 8 bases. Germline V gives CDR1 SNHLY, CDR2 FYNNEI. J lost 4 bases, V lost 7 bases, and 8 bases had no gene match. This CDR3 region has 14 residues.

This clone was counted a few times. V is TRBV2 and J is TRBJ2-5; possible D gene TRBD1, 6 bases. The CDR3 has 13 residues. The V end was cut by 8 bases, the J end by 5 bases, with 15 bases between. Germline CDR1 reads SNHLY; CDR2 reads FYNNEI. CDR3 DNA: TGTGCCAGCTCAGGTTACAGGGAGGAGACCCAGTACTTC. Protein product: CASSGYREETQYF. The variable domain in full, completed from reference TRBV2 and TRBJ2-5, reads EPEVTQTPSHQVTQMGQEVILRCVPISNHLYFYWYRQILGQKVEFLVSFYNNEISEKSEIFDDQFSVERPDGSNFTLKIRSTKLEDSAMYFCASSGYREETQYFGPGTRLLVL.

This sequence joins TRBV11-3 and TRBJ1-6; D is possibly TRBD1 (5 bases). The CDR3 is made up of 18 amino acids. The V and J ends lost 1 base and 0 bases respectively, with 13 bases between them. The germline V gene has CDR1 SGHNT and CDR2 YENEEA. CDR3 in DNA: TGTGCCAGCAGCTTAGTTAGGACACTGAGCTCCTATAATTCACCCCTCCACTTT. Translating gives CASSLVRTLSSYNSPLHF.

This chain connects TRBV19 to TRBJ2-7; 9 nucleotides match TRBD1. There are 15 residues in the CDR3. The germline V gene has CDR1 LNHDA and CDR2 SQIVND (reference sequence). The V segment lost 4 bases and the J segment 0 bases; nucleotides outside the gene matches: 4. This CDR3 is CASSTGQGSSYEQYF. The CDR3 DNA is TGTGCCAGTAGTACGGGACAGGGCAGCTCCTACGAGCAGTACTTC.

The chain carries TRBV28 and TRBJ2-2; D is unclear. In germline, CDR1 is MDHEN, CDR2 SYDVKM. V lost 8 bases, J lost 5 bases, and 9 bases lay in between. The CDR3 covers 12 residues. The CDR3 sequence is CASFSMTGELFF. The CDR3 DNA follows: TGTGCCAGCTTTTCCATGACCGGGGAGCTGTTTTTT.

The chain combines TRBV7-9 with TRBJ2-5, with TRBD1 identical over 9 bases. CDR3 length: 14 amino acids. V lost 6 bases to trimming and J lost 4 bases; unmatched junction nucleotides: 6. Per the germline V gene, CDR1 is SEHNR and CDR2 is FQNEAQ (reference sequence). CDR3 residues: CASSSLTGGETQYF. The CDR3 DNA follows: TGTGCCAGCAGTTCGTTGACAGGGGGAGAGACCCAGTACTTC.

The chain links TRBV4-1 to TRBJ2-3, with 7 bases fitting TRBD2. From germline, CDR1 is MGHRA and CDR2 YSYEKL. J gave up 4 bases and V 3 bases, and 4 bases lay outside the gene matches. The CDR3 totals 14 residues. The CDR3 DNA reads TGCGCCAGCAGCCACGGACTAGAGGCAGATACGCAGTATTTT. It specifies CASSHGLEADTQYF.

V and J are TRBV6-2 or TRBV6-3 and TRBJ2-2; D is possibly TRBD2 (6 bases). CDR1 is MNHEY and CDR2 is SVGEGT in the germline V gene. The CDR3 runs to 14 residues. Trimming took 5 bases from V and 2 from J, leaving 9 bases between them. This CDR3 is CASSRAGNTGELFF. CDR3 coding DNA: TGTGCCAGCAGTCGGGCGGGAAACACCGGGGAGCTGTTTTTT.

This sequence joins TRBV2 and TRBJ2-1; 7 nucleotides align to TRBD2. CDR1 is SNHLY and CDR2 is FYNNEI in the germline V gene. V lost 7 bases and J lost 9; bases outside the gene matches: 15. The length of the CDR3 is 15 residues. The CDR3 DNA reads TGTGCCAGCAATGGTTGGGCGGGAGTAGTGTTTGAGCAGTTCTTC. Amino acids: CASNGWAGVVFEQFF.

The chain is built from TRBV9 and TRBJ1-4, with 7 positions matching TRBD1. The CDR3 runs 16 residues. Germline assignment: CDR1 SGDLS and CDR2 YYNGEE. J was trimmed by 3 bases and V by 0 bases; bases with no gene match: 5. In DNA form, the CDR3 reads TGTGCCAGCAGCGTAGATCTGGGACAGCCTAATGAAAAACTGTTTTTT. Translation gives CASSVDLGQPNEKLFF.

V gene TRBV7-9 combines with J gene TRBJ2-7; TRBD2 matches 7 bases. Germline trimming cut 7 bases from V and 5 bases from J; bases unmatched to any gene: 14. The CDR3 is 15 amino acids. The germline CDR1 and CDR2 sequences are SEHNR and FQNEAQ (reference sequence). CDR3 nucleotide sequence: TGTGCCAGCACCTCGTGGCGGGAGATCGTCAACGAGCAGTACTTC. This translates into CASTSWREIVNEQYF.

The chain recombines TRBV28 with TRBJ2-1, with 9 bases that match TRBD2. The CDR3 contains 11 residues. The germline gives CDR1 MDHEN, CDR2 SYDVKM. V gave up 8 bases and J gave up 12 bases; unmatched junction bases: 5. In DNA, the CDR3 is TGTGCCAGCTTAGCGGGGGATCTGCAGTTCTTC. This sequence encodes CASLAGDLQFF.

The rearrangement uses TRBV11-1 and TRBJ2-7; TRBD2 agrees at 9 bases. Germline CDR1 is SGHAT and CDR2 is FQDESV (reference sequence). This CDR3 is 13 amino acids long. V lost 8 bases, J lost 4 bases, and 6 bases stayed unmatched. The CDR3 DNA sequence: TGTGCCAGCGCTATAGCGGGAGCTTACGAGCAGTACTTC. Translation: CASAIAGAYEQYF. Together with reference TRBV11-1 and TRBJ2-7, the CDR3 gives the full variable domain: EAEVAQSPRYKITEKSQAVAFWCDPISGHATLYWYRQILGQGPELLVQFQDESVVDDSQLPKDRFSAERLKGVDSTLKIQPAELGDSAMYLCASAIAGAYEQYFGPGTRLTVT.

The genes are TRBV2 and TRBJ2-1; TRBD2 agrees at 12 bases. The CDR3 runs to 14 residues. V shed 6 bases, J shed 6 bases, and the junction held 3 bases outside the gene matches. CDR1 is SNHLY, CDR2 FYNNEI, per germline. DNA for the CDR3: TGTGCCAGCAGGGAGACTAGCGGGAGCAATGAGCAGTTCTTC. It encodes CASRETSGSNEQFF.

The chain uses TRBV20-1 and TRBJ2-7; no clear D gene. V was cut by 7 bases and J by 3 bases, with 10 bases left in between. CDR3 length equals 11 residues. Germline CDR1 DFQATT, CDR2 SNEGSKA (reference sequence). The CDR3 here is CSGSSNYEQYF. The CDR3 nucleotides read TGCAGTGGGAGCTCCAACTACGAGCAGTACTTC.

This chain joins TRBV7-2 and TRBJ1-4; D ambiguous. The CDR3 contains 15 residues. Trimming stripped 5 bases from V and 5 bases from J, with 15 bases between. Per the germline V gene, CDR1 is SGHTA and CDR2 is FQGNSA. The CDR3 region is CASSQMGVINEKLFF. The CDR3 region has the DNA TGTGCCAGCAGCCAAATGGGCGTAATAAATGAAAAACTGTTTTTT.

A single count supports this clone. This same CDR3 is encoded by further DNA sequences in the sample. The CDR3 region has the DNA TGCGCCAGCAGCCCCGGACAGCCCCAAGAGACCCAGTACTTC. It encodes CASSPGQPQETQYF. The chain combines TRBV5-1 with TRBJ2-5, with D maybe TRBD1 (6 bases). Germline-derived CDR1 and CDR2 are SGHRS and YFSETQ. This CDR3 is 14 amino acids long. Trimming removed 4 bases from V and 1 base from J, with 11 bases in between.

This chain connects TRBV5-1 to TRBJ2-7, with 11 bases lining up with TRBD1. The germline V gene has CDR1 SGHRS and CDR2 YFSETQ. There are 15 residues in the CDR3. V gave up 0 bases and J gave up 2 bases; unmatched junction bases: 1. CDR3 DNA: TGCGCCAGCAGCTTGGGGACAGGGGGCCCCTACGAGCAGTACTTC. Translating gives CASSLGTGGPYEQYF. Using reference TRBV5-1 and TRBJ2-7 for the parts outside the CDR3, the full variable domain is KAGVTQTPRYLIKTRGQQVTLSCSPISGHRSVSWYQQTPGQGLQFLFEYFSETQRNKGNFPGRFSGRQFSNSRSEMNVSTLELGDSALYLCASSLGTGGPYEQYFGPGTRLTVT.